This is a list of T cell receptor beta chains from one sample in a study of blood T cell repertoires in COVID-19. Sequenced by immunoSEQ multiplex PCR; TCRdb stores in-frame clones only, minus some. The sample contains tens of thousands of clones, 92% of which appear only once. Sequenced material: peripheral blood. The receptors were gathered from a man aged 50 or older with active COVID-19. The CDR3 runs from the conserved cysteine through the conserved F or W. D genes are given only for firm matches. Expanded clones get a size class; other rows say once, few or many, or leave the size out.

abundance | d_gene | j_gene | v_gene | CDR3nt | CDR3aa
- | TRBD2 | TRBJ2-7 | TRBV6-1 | TGTGCCAGCAGTGTAGGGACTAGCGGGACTCGCGGGCACGAGCAGTACTTC | CASSVGTSGTRGHEQYF
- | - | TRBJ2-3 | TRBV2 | TGTGCCAGCAGGGACCGGGACTTCTCTACCATTCGTACAGATACGCAGTATTTT | CASRDRDFSTIRTDTQYF
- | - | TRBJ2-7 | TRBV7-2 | TGTGCCAGCAGCAGAAAATACGGACTTAGCTCGGACGAGCAGTACTTC | CASSRKYGLSSDEQYF
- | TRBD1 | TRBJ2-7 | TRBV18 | TGTGCCAGCTCACCTAGAACACAGGGGCTGTTTTTTTACGAGCAGTACTTC | CASSPRTQGLFFYEQYF
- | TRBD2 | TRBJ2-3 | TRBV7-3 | TGTGCCAGCAGCTTATGGACTAGCGGGGGGGCTGATACGCAGTATTTT | CASSLWTSGGADTQYF
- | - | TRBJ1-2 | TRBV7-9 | TGTGCCAGCAGCTTAGAGCTGGGGAGAGATGGCTACACCTTC | CASSLELGRDGYTF
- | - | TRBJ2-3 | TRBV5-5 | TGTGCCAGCAGCTTGGAAAGGGCGGGGGATACGCAGTATTTT | CASSLERAGDTQYF
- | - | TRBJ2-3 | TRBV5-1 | TGCGCCAGCAGGCCTGAGGGCACAGATACGCAGTATTTT | CASRPEGTDTQYF
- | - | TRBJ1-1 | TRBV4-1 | TGCGCCAGCAGCCTTACGGAAGGGGGACCTGAAGCTTTCTTT | CASSLTEGGPEAFF
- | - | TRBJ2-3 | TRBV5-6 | TGTGCCAGCAGCTTTCAGGACACAGATACGCAGTATTTT | CASSFQDTDTQYF
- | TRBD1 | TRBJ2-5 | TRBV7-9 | TGTGCCAGCAGCGCCGTACGGACAGGGGGCGAGACCCAGTACTTC | CASSAVRTGGETQYF
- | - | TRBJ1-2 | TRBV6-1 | TGTGCCAGCAGTGAGGGGGGGGCTAACTATGGCTACACCTTC | CASSEGGANYGYTF
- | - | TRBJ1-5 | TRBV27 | TGTGCCAGCAGTTTTACCCAGGAGGGCAATCAGCCCCAGCATTTT | CASSFTQEGNQPQHF
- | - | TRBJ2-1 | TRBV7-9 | TGTGCCAGCAGCTCCCCCTGGCCCGATAATGAGCAGTTCTTC | CASSSPWPDNEQFF
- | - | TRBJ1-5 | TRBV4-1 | TGCGCCAGCAGCCCGAACAGAGTCAATCAGCCCCAGCATTTT | CASSPNRVNQPQHF
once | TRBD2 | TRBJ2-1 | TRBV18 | TGTGCCAGCTCATCCGGGACTAGCGGGCTAGAGCAGTTCTTC | CASSSGTSGLEQFF
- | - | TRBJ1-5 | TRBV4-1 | TGCGCCAGCAGCCAAGAGGCGCTAAGCGGTCAGCCCCAGCATTTT | CASSQEALSGQPQHF
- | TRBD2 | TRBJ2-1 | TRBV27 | TGTGCCAGCAGTATGCCTCCCGGGACTAAGAGGAATGAGCAGTTCTTC | CASSMPPGTKRNEQFF
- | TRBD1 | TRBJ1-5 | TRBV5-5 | TGTGCCAGCAGCCTCGGGACAGCCAATCAGCCCCAGCATTTT | CASSLGTANQPQHF
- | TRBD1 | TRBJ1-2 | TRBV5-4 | TGTGCCAGCAGACCACAGGGGATCCATGGCTACACCTTC | CASRPQGIHGYTF
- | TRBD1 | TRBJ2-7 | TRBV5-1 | TGCGCCAGCAGCCCCGGACAGGGTATCTACGAGCAGTACTTC | CASSPGQGIYEQYF
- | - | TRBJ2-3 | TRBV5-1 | TGCGCCAGCAGCTTGGTAGGGAGAGATACGCAGTATTTT | CASSLVGRDTQYF
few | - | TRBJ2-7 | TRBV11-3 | TGTGCCAGCAGCTTAGGAGGGCCGAACGAGCAGTACTTC | CASSLGGPNEQYF
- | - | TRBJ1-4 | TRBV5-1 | TGCGCCAGCAGCTTGGCGCCTGACAGAGCTAATGAAAAACTGTTTTTT | CASSLAPDRANEKLFF
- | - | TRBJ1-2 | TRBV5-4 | TGTGCCAGCAGCTTCCCGGGTAGCAACTATGGCTACACCTTC | CASSFPGSNYGYTF
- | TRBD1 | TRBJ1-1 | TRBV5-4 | TGTGCCAGCAGCACCCGACAGGGCGAGAACACTGAAGCTTTCTTT | CASSTRQGENTEAFF
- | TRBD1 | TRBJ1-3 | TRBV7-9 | TGTGCCAGCAGCAGGACAGGGGGCGCTGGAAACACCATATATTTT | CASSRTGGAGNTIYF
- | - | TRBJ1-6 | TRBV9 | TGTGCCAGCAGCGGGAGCTCCTATAATTCACCCCTCCACTTT | CASSGSSYNSPLHF
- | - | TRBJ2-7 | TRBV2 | TGTGCCAGCAGCGTACAGGGGGGGTCGTACGAGCAGTACTTC | CASSVQGGSYEQYF
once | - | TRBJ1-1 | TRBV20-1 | TGCAGTGCAAAGACAGCTCCTGAAGCTTTCTTT | CSAKTAPEAFF
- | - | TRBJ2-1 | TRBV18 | TGTGCCAGCTCACCAATCAGGGGCGCCGAGAATGAGCAGTTCTTC | CASSPIRGAENEQFF
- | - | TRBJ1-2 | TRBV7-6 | TGTGCCAGCAGCCCAGACTTGACCGGCTATGGCTACACCTTC | CASSPDLTGYGYTF
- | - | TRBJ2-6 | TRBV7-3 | TGTGCCAGCAGCTCGGGTTCTGGGGCCAACGTCCTGACTTTC | CASSSGSGANVLTF
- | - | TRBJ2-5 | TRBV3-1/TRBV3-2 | TGTGCCAGCAGCCAAGAAACGGGGTTGGAGACCCAGTACTTC | CASSQETGLETQYF
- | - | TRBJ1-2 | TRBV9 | TGTGCCAGCAGCGTAGCGGGGGGCTCGGGCTATGGCTACACCTTC | CASSVAGGSGYGYTF
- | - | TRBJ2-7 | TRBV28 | TGTGCCAGCAGTTTATTAGATAGGAGTGGCTACGAGCAGTACTTC | CASSLLDRSGYEQYF
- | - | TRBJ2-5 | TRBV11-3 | TGTGCCAGCAGCCAGGACTCCAGGGAGACCCAGTACTTC | CASSQDSRETQYF
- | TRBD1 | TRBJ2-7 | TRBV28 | TGTGCCAGCCGTATCACAGGGGGCGAGCAGTACTTC | CASRITGGEQYF
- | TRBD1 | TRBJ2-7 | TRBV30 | TGTGCCTGGAGTACAGGACAGGGGGCGCCCGAGCAGTACTTC | CAWSTGQGAPEQYF
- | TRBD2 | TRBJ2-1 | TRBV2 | TGTGCCAGCAGTGAGAATAGCGGGAGTCGCGGTGAGCAGTTCTTC | CASSENSGSRGEQFF
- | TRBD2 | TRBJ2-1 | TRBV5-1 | TGCGCCAGCAGCTTGTTCCGTGGTCTAGCGGGCTTGAGCTCCTACAATGAGCAGTTCTTC | CASSLFRGLAGLSSYNEQFF
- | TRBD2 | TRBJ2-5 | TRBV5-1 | TGCGCCAGCAGCTTATCGACTAGCTTCGAGACCCAGTACTTC | CASSLSTSFETQYF
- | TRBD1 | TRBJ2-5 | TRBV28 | TGTGCCAGCAGTGTTCCCGGGACAGGCCCTCAAGAGACCCAGTACTTC | CASSVPGTGPQETQYF
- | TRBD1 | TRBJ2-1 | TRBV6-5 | TGTGCCAGCACCCTTTCCGGGACAGGTGTCGATGAGCAGTTCTTC | CASTLSGTGVDEQFF
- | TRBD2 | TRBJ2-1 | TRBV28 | TGTGCCAGCAGTTTACCACCGGGACTAGCGGGCCGGGGCGGTATGAATGAGCAGTTCTTC | CASSLPPGLAGRGGMNEQFF
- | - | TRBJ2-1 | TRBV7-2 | TGTGCCAGCAGCTTTGGGCCGGATACCTACAATGAGCAGTTCTTC | CASSFGPDTYNEQFF
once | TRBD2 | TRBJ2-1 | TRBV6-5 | TGTGCCAGCAGACAACTAGCGGGGGGGACTAATGAGCAGTTCTTC | CASRQLAGGTNEQFF
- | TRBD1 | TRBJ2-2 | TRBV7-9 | TGTGCCAGCAGTCCCGGGACAGGGGGCTACGCCGGGGAGCTGTTTTTT | CASSPGTGGYAGELFF
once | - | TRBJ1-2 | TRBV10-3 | TGTGCCATCAGTGATCTGGGGCGGCCCCAAGGCTACACCTTC | CAISDLGRPQGYTF
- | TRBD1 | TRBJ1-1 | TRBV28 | TGTGCCAGCAGTTTACCCGGGGACAGAGGGAGCACTGAAGCTTTCTTT | CASSLPGDRGSTEAFF
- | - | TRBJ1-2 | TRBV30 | TGTGCCTGGAGTGTACTCTATGGCTACACCTTC | CAWSVLYGYTF
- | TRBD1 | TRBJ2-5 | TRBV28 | TGTGCCAGCAGTTTATACAGGGGACAAGAGACCCAGTACTTC | CASSLYRGQETQYF